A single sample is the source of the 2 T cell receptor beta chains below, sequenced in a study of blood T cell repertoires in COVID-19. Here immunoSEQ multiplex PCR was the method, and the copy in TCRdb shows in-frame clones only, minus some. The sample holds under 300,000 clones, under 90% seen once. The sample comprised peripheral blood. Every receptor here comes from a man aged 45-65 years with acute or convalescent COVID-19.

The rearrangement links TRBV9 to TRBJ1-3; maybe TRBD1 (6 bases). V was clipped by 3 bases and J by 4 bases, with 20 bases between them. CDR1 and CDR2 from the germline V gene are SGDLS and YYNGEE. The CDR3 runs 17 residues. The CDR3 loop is CASSGNPQGSLGNTIYF. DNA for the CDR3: TGTGCCAGCAGCGGGAACCCACAGGGTTCTCTCGGAAACACCATATATTTT.

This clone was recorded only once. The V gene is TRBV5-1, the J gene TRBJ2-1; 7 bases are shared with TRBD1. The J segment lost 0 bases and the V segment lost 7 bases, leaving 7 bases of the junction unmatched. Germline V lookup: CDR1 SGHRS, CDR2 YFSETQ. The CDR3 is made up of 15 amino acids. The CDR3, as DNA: TGCGCCAGCGGGGGACAGCCCGGCTCCTACAATGAGCAGTTCTTC. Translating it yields CASGGQPGSYNEQFF.